The 21 T cell receptor beta chains below all came from one sample that was sequenced in a study of T cell repertoires in cytomegalovirus infection. From the reads, TCRdb called clonotypes with MiXCR, one entry per CDR3 protein. The table lists around 740,000 distinct CDR3 sequences, less than 40% of them singletons, with roughly 2.9% in the top ten. Sample: PBMCs. Receptors were obtained from a human donor in good health (CMV status not recorded). Some clones in this sample may be carry-over from other donors' samples.

The table lists this clonotype with a few counts. J is TRBJ1-1 and V is TRBV19; 11 bases agree with TRBD1. J lost 1 base, V lost 1 base, and 2 bases had no gene match. The CDR3 runs to 16 residues. Germline lookup yields CDR1 LNHDA and CDR2 SQIVND (reference sequence). CDR3 region: CASSIGTGGPNTEAFF. The CDR3 DNA sequence: TGTGCCAGTAGTATAGGGACAGGGGGCCCGAACACTGAAGCTTTCTTT.

As for this clonotype: As the CDR3 is not closed by the conserved phenylalanine or tryptophan, this likely results from a read error. The chain carries TRBV6-1 and TRBJ2-7; D is uncertain. The CDR3 loop spans 12 amino acids. V was cut by 2 bases and J by 3 bases, with 5 bases left in between. Germline lookup yields CDR1 MNHNS and CDR2 SASEGT. The DNA for the CDR3 is TGTGCCAGCAGTGAAAGGGACTACGAGCAGTACTTA. Protein: CASSERDYEQYL.

V is TRBV4-3 and J is TRBJ2-1, with D tentatively TRBD2 (6 bases). The germline V and J ends were trimmed by 0 bases and 7 bases, with 19 bases remaining between them. The germline CDR1 and CDR2 sequences are LGHNA and YSLEER. CDR3 length: 17 residues. CDR3 region: CASSQDQRGVGLNEQFF. CDR3 sequence (DNA): TGCGCCAGCAGCCAAGATCAGAGGGGAGTGGGACTGAATGAGCAGTTCTTC.

This clonotype showed up just a few times. The CDR3 region is CASSAPPGGETQYF. In nucleotides, the CDR3 is TGTGCCAGCAGCGCCCCACCCGGCGGGGAGACCCAGTACTTC. The chain is built from TRBV12-3 or TRBV12-4 and TRBJ2-5; possible D gene TRBD2, 5 bases. This CDR3 has 14 residues. V was clipped by 6 bases and J by 5 bases, with 16 bases between them.

In DNA form, the CDR3 reads TGTGCCAGCAGTGAGGGACCCGGCCAGGGGGAGCAGTTCTTC. Its protein is CASSEGPGQGEQFF. The rearrangement uses TRBV2 and TRBJ2-1, with a tentative D call TRBD1 (6 bases). Germline V gene lookup returns CDR1 SNHLY and CDR2 FYNNEI. This CDR3 is 14 amino acids long. Trimming shortened V by 3 bases and J by 10 bases, and 16 bases separated the two germline ends.

Concerning this clonotype itself: This CDR3 is missing its conserved last phenylalanine or tryptophan, likely due to a read error. The V and J genes are TRBV7-2 and TRBJ2-7, with D unclear. This CDR3 spans 13 amino acids. Germline-derived CDR1 and CDR2 are SGHTA and FQGNSA. The ends were cut back, 1 base at V and 6 bases at J, with 10 bases in the middle. In DNA form, the CDR3 reads TGTGCCAGCAGCTTAGATGGTTTCAGCGAGCAGTACTTA. Translation gives CASSLDGFSEQYL.

This sequence joins TRBV11-2 and TRBJ2-1; TRBD1 aligns across 10 bases. The CDR3 runs 19 residues. Germline-derived CDR1 and CDR2 are SGHAT and FQNNGV. With 1 base clipped from V and 3 bases from J, the junction kept 12 bases outside the gene matches. CDR3 nucleotide sequence: TGTGCCAGCAGCTTAGTAGTAGGGACAGGGGCGCTTGACTACAATGAGCAGTTCTTC. This translates into CASSLVVGTGALDYNEQFF.

The V call is TRBV3-1, the J call TRBJ1-2, with unresolved D. Per germline, CDR1 LGHDT and CDR2 YNNKEL (reference sequence). CDR3 length: 14 residues. The ends were cut back, 4 bases at V and 9 bases at J, with 18 bases in the middle. The CDR3 spells CASSLQAGIVRYTF. The DNA for the CDR3 is TGTGCCAGCAGCCTCCAAGCCGGGATTGTACGCTACACCTTC.

The rearrangement joins TRBV19 to TRBJ2-7, with 7 bases identical to TRBD1. The CDR3 contains 14 residues. With V trimmed by 5 bases and J by 7 bases, 11 bases remained unmatched. Germline CDR1 LNHDA, CDR2 SQIVND (reference sequence). The CDR3 loop is CASSARQGSGEQYF. The CDR3 DNA follows: TGTGCCAGTAGTGCAAGACAGGGATCGGGAGAGCAGTACTTC.

A few counts support this clonotype. The V call is TRBV28, the J call TRBJ1-4; tentative D call: TRBD1 (6 bases). This CDR3 comprises 14 residues. V lost 2 bases and J 7 bases, leaving 11 bases between the germline ends. Germline CDR1 is MDHEN and CDR2 is SYDVKM. The CDR3 DNA sequence: TGTGCCAGCAGTTTAAGGGGGGCTCGTGAAAAACTGTTTTTT. It yields the protein CASSLRGAREKLFF.

The rearrangement joins TRBV7-9 to TRBJ2-4, with D perhaps being TRBD1 or TRBD2 (6 bases each). Trimming removed 5 bases from V and 7 bases from J, with 24 bases in between. Germline V gene data show CDR1 as SEHNR and CDR2 as FQNEAQ (reference sequence). The CDR3 spans 17 residues. The CDR3 reads CASSPPQRGQERNIQYF. As DNA, the CDR3 is TGTGCCAGCAGCCCGCCCCAACGGGGGCAAGAGAGGAACATTCAGTACTTC.

This clonotype was detected only a few times. The chain employs TRBV20-1 and TRBJ2-7; D unresolved. The V and J ends lost 1 base and 3 bases respectively, with 25 bases between them. This CDR3 has 18 residues. In germline, CDR1 is DFQATT, CDR2 SNEGSKA (reference sequence). The CDR3 DNA reads TGCAGTGCTAGAGCCCCACTGGCCCACAGCCGTAGTTTCTACGAGCAGTACTTC. This gives the protein CSARAPLAHSRSFYEQYF.

The V gene is TRBV5-1, the J gene TRBJ2-7; 13 bases fit TRBD2. V was clipped by 1 base and J by 1 base; unmatched bases: 5. CDR1 SGHRS and CDR2 YFSETQ come from the germline V gene. CDR3 size: 17 residues. The CDR3 protein is CASSLPTSGRSSYEQYF. Here the CDR3 DNA reads TGCGCCAGCAGCTTGCCGACTAGCGGGAGGTCGTCCTACGAGCAGTACTTC.

The rearrangement links TRBV7-9 to TRBJ1-1; D not resolved. The CDR3 runs 13 residues. Trimming removed 7 bases from V and 2 bases from J, with 11 bases in between. Germline-derived CDR1 and CDR2 are SEHNR and FQNEAQ (reference sequence). The CDR3 region is CASTLKSNTEAFF. The CDR3, as DNA: TGTGCCAGCACCCTAAAGTCCAACACTGAAGCTTTCTTT.

This clonotype was detected only a few times. The V and J genes are TRBV7-2 and TRBJ2-2; 15 bases are shared with TRBD2. CDR1 and CDR2 (germline): SGHTA, FQGNSA. The CDR3 is 16 residues long. V lost 5 bases and J lost 6; bases outside the gene matches: 4. This CDR3 is CASSHRTSGRAGELFF. Written as DNA, the CDR3 is TGTGCCAGCAGCCACAGGACTAGCGGGAGGGCCGGGGAGCTGTTTTTT.

This clonotype was picked up a small number of times. V usage is TRBV10-3 and J usage is TRBJ2-5; 8 nucleotides line up with TRBD1. Germline V gene data show CDR1 as ENHRY and CDR2 as SYGVKD. The trim removed 11 bases at V and 9 bases at J, leaving 11 bases unmatched. The CDR3 is 12 residues long. CDR3 amino acids: CAVGQGMRAQYF. In DNA form, the CDR3 reads TGTGCCGTCGGACAGGGAATGAGGGCCCAGTACTTC.

The chain carries TRBV30 and TRBJ1-5, with D hard to call. CDR3 length equals 16 residues. Germline values: CDR1 GTSNPN, CDR2 SVGIG (reference sequence). V shed 5 bases and J shed 0 bases, with 17 bases lying between them. The CDR3 spells CAWGLGGFGSNQPQHF. In nucleotides, the CDR3 is TGTGCCTGGGGACTGGGCGGTTTTGGTAGCAATCAGCCCCAGCATTTT.

This rearrangement joins TRBV4-1 to TRBJ1-4, with 10 bases lining up with TRBD1. This CDR3 comprises 17 residues. Germline assignment: CDR1 MGHRA and CDR2 YSYEKL. J lost 5 bases, V lost 6 bases, and 12 bases had no gene match. The DNA of the CDR3 is TGCGCCAGCAGTCACCAAGCTGACAGGGGGCTAAATGAAAAACTGTTTTTT. It translates to CASSHQADRGLNEKLFF.

The chain recombines TRBV19 with TRBJ2-7; D possibly matches TRBD1 or TRBD2 (5 bases each). The V end lost 7 bases, the J end lost 6 bases, and 16 bases lay between the germline ends. The CDR3 length is 13 residues. The germline CDR1 and CDR2 sequences are LNHDA and SQIVND (reference sequence). The CDR3 sequence: CASNSKRGGEQYF. The CDR3 nucleotides read TGTGCCAGTAATTCTAAGAGGGGCGGCGAGCAGTACTTC.

This clonotype was observed once. The rearrangement links TRBV29-1 to TRBJ2-7; D perhaps matches TRBD2 (5 bases). This CDR3 is built from 13 residues. Deletions cut 4 bases from V and 6 bases from J, with 16 bases between. Germline CDR1 SQVTM, CDR2 ANQGSEA. The CDR3 sequence is CSVVGGGAAEQYF. The CDR3 coding sequence is TGCAGCGTTGTTGGAGGAGGCGCGGCCGAGCAGTACTTC.

The rearrangement links TRBV9 to TRBJ2-5; 9 bases match TRBD1. The CDR3 runs 14 residues. Germline CDR1 SGDLS, CDR2 YYNGEE. J lost 9 bases, V lost 3 bases, and 9 bases had no gene match. The CDR3 sequence is CASSDGTGSEAQYF. As DNA, the CDR3 is TGTGCCAGCAGCGACGGGACAGGGAGTGAGGCCCAGTACTTC.